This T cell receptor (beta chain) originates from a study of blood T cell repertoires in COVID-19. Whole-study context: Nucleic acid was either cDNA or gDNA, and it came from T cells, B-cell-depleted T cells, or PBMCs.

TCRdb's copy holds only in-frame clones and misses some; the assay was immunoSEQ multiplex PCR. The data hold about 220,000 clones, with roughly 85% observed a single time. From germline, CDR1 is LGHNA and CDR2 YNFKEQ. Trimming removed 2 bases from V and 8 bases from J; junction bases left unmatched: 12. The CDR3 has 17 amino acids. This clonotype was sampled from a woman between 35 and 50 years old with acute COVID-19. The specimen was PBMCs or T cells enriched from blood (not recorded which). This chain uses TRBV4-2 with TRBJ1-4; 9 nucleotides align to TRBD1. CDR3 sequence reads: CASSQIGLGTGKEKLFF. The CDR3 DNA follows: TGTGCCAGCAGCCAAATAGGGTTGGGGACAGGGAAGGAAAAACTGTTTTTT.